The rows below give T cell receptor beta chains drawn from one sample of a study of Graves' ophthalmopathy and Graves' hyperthyroidism. TCRdb re-analysed the multiplex PCR reads in MiXCR, keeping a single row per CDR3 protein. The table has about 740,000 distinct CDR3 sequences, roughly two fifths seen once; the top ten hold around 40%. Input material: peripheral blood. These TCRs come from an adult man with Graves' ophthalmopathy. The CDR3 runs from the conserved cysteine through the conserved F or W. Each record gives: clone size, CDR3 length, J gene, V gene, D gene, CDR3 DNA, CDR3 protein. A D gene is named only where the DNA matches it firmly. Clone size is not always given. Where it is, it says once, few, many or a class for expanded clones.

>.|14|TRBJ1-5|TRBV7-6|TRBD1
TGTGCCAGCAGCATGGGACAGGGTGGAAGGCCCCAGCATTTT
CASSMGQGGRPQHF
>.|17|TRBJ2-7|TRBV4-2|.
TGTGCCAGCAGCCAAGATACCACCGGACAGTACTCCTACGAGCAGTACTTC
CASSQDTTGQYSYEQYF
>many|14|TRBJ1-1|TRBV19|.
TGTGCCAGTAGTGCGGGACACGTGAACACTGAAGCTTTCTTT
CASSAGHVNTEAFF
>few|16|TRBJ1-1|TRBV7-9|.
TGTGCCAGCAGCTTAGAGCGCCAGGGCCGGGGCACTGAAGCTTTCTTT
CASSLERQGRGTEAFF
>.|13|TRBJ2-5|TRBV15|.
TGTGCCACCAGCAGACGGGACGCGGAGACCCAGTACTTC
CATSRRDAETQYF
>once|15|TRBJ1-2|TRBV20-1|TRBD1
TGCAGTATAACCACGACAGAGGACAGGGACTATGGCTACACCTTC
CSITTTEDRDYGYTF
>many|14|TRBJ1-1|TRBV6-5|.
TGTGCCAGCAGTTACGAGGGGGTGGACACTGAAGCTTTCTTT
CASSYEGVDTEAFF
>.|12|TRBJ1-3|TRBV7-2|.
TGTGCCAGCAGGCACGCTGGAAACACCATATATTTT
CASRHAGNTIYF
>.|11|TRBJ1-4|TRBV7-8|.
TGTGCCAGCAGCCGGGGGAGGGAACTGTTTTTT
CASSRGRELFF
>many|14|TRBJ2-7|TRBV7-9|.
TGTGCCAGCAGCTTAGCTACCGTCTCGGGCGAGCAGTACTTC
CASSLATVSGEQYF
>.|14|TRBJ1-1|TRBV2|.
TGTGCCAGCAGTTTATTCGGGGCGAACACTGAAGCTTTCTTT
CASSLFGANTEAFF
>.|13|TRBJ1-1|TRBV29-1|.
TGCAGCGTTGGAAGCCAGTTGAACACTGAAGCTTTCTTT
CSVGSQLNTEAFF
>few|12|TRBJ1-3|TRBV10-3|.
TGTGCCAGCAGTTACTCCGGGGACACCATATATTTT
CASSYSGDTIYF
>many|13|TRBJ1-2|TRBV29-1|.
TGCAGCTTCGGCTCATCCCGCAACTATGGCTACACCTTC
CSFGSSRNYGYTF
>.|14|TRBJ1-1|TRBV4-1|.
TGCGCCAGCAGCCAGGCCGGGGGAGTGGTTGAAGCTTTCTTT
CASSQAGGVVEAFF
>once|15|TRBJ2-7|TRBV2|.
TGTGCCAGCAGTTTGGGAGCAGGGGTTCGTTACGAGCAGTACTTC
CASSLGAGVRYEQYF
>.|18|TRBJ2-6|TRBV7-9|TRBD2
TGTGCCAGCAGCCCCCTGCGGCTAGCGGGGGAAGAGACCAACGTCCTGACTTTC
CASSPLRLAGEETNVLTF